The entry that follows covers one TCR beta chain sequence. This table comes from immunoSEQ multiplex PCR, and its TCRdb copy is limited to in-frame clones, with some not included. Counted here are some 380,000 clones, approximately 80% occurring once; the ten biggest clones make up about 1.2%. The source of the sample is a study of blood T cell repertoires in COVID-19. CDR3 length: 13 amino acids. The V gene's germline CDR1 is SGHTA and CDR2 FQGNSA. The V end lost 1 base, the J end lost 4 bases, and 6 bases lay between the germline ends. Specimen: peripheral blood. The sequence was collected from a human donor with acute or convalescent COVID-19. The donor label of this sample is uncertain. The chain links TRBV7-2 to TRBJ2-3, with D possibly TRBD2 on 5 matching bases. The CDR3 bases are TGTGCCAGCAGCTTAGGGCGGGCAGATACGCAGTATTTT. Translation gives CASSLGRADTQYF.